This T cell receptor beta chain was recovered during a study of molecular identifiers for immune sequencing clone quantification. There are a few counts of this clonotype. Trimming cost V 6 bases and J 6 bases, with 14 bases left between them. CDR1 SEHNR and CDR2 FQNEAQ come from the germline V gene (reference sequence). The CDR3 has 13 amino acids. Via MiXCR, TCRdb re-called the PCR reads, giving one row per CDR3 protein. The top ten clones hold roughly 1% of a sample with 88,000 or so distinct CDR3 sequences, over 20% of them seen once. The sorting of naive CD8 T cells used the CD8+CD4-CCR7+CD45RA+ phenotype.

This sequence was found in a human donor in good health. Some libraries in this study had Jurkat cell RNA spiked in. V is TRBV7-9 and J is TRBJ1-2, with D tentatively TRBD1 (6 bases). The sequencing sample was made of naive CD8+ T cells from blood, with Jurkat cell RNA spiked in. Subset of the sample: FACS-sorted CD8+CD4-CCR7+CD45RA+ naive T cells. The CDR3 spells CASSFTRGDGYTF. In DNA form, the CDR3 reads TGTGCCAGCAGTTTTACCAGGGGCGATGGCTACACCTTC.